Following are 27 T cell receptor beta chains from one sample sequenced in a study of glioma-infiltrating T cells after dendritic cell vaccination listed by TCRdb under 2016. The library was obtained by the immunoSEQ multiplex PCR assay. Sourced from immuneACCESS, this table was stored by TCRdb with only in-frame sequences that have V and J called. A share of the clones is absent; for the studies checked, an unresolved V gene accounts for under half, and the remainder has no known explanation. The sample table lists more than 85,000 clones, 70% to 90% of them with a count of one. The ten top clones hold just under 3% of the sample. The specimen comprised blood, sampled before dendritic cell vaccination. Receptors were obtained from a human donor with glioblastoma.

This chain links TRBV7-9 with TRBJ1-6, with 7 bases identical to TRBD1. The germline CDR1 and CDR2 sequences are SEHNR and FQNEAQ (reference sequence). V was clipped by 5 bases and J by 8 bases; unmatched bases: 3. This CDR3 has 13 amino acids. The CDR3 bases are TGTGCCAGCAGCCAAGGACAGGATTCACCCCTCCACTTT. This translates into CASSQGQDSPLHF.

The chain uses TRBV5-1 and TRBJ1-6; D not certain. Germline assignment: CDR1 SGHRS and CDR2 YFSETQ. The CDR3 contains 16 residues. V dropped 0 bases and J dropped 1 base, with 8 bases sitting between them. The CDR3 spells CASSLEAGSYNSPLHF. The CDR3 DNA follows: TGCGCCAGCAGCTTGGAGGCGGGGTCCTATAATTCACCCCTCCACTTT.

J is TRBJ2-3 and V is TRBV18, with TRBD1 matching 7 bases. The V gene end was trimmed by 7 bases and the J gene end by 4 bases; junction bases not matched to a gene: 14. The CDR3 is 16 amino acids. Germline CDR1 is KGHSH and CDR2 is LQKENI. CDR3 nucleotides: TGTGCCAGCTTCCCTAAACAGGGGACGGGGTCAGATACGCAGTATTTT. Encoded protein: CASFPKQGTGSDTQYF.

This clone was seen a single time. The CDR3 bases are TGCGCCAGCAGCCAAGTTGGTAGCGGGACCATAAACACCGGGGAGCTGTTTTTT. It encodes CASSQVGSGTINTGELFF. The V and J genes are TRBV4-1 and TRBJ2-2; 8 nucleotides align to TRBD2. The CDR3 runs to 18 residues. Germline V gene sequence: CDR1 MGHRA, CDR2 YSYEKL. V gave up 1 base and J gave up 2 bases; unmatched junction bases: 9.

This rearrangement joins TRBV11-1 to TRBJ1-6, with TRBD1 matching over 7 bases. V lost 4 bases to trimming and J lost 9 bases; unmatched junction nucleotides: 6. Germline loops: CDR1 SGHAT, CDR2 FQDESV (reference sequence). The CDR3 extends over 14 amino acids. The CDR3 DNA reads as TGTGCCAGCAGCTCAGGAGGGGGCCGTTCACCCCTCCACTTT. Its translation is CASSSGGGRSPLHF.

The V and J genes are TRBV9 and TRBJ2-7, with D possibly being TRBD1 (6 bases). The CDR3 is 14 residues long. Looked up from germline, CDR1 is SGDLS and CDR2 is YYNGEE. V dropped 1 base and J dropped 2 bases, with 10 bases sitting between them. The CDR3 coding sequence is TGTGCCAGCAGCGTATCCGGGGACACCTACGAGCAGTACTTC. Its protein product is CASSVSGDTYEQYF.

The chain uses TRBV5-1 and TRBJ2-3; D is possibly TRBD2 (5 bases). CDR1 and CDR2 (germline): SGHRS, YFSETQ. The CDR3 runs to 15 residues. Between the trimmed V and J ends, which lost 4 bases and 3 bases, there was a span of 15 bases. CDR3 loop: CASSDLAATTDTQYF. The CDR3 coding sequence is TGCGCCAGCAGCGATCTAGCAGCTACGACAGATACGCAGTATTTT.

This CDR3 is CSARLAGEAFF. CDR3 DNA sequence: TGCAGTGCTAGATTGGCAGGGGAGGCTTTCTTT. The chain couples TRBV20-1 to TRBJ1-1, with D perhaps matching TRBD1 (6 bases). This CDR3 spans 11 amino acids. Germline V gene data show CDR1 as DFQATT and CDR2 as SNEGSKA (reference sequence). V was pared by 2 bases and J by 11 bases, with 12 bases between.

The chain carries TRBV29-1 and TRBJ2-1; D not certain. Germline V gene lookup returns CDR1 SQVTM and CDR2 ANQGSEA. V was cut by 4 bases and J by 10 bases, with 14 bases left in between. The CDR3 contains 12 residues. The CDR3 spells CSVVLVGVEQFF. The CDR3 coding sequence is TGCAGCGTTGTGCTAGTAGGTGTCGAGCAGTTCTTC.

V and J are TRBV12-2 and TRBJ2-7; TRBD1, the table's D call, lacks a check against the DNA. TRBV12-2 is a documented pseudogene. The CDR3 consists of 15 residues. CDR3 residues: CASRLVQGPPYEQYF. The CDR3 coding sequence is TGTGCAAGTCGCTTAGTACAGGGCCCTCCCTACGAGCAGTACTTC.

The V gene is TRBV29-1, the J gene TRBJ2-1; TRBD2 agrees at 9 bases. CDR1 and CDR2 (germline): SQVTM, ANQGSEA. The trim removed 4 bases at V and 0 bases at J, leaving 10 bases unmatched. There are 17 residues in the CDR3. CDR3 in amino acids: CSVGFLAGFSSYNEQFF. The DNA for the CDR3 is TGCAGCGTTGGGTTCCTAGCGGGGTTTAGCTCCTACAATGAGCAGTTCTTC.

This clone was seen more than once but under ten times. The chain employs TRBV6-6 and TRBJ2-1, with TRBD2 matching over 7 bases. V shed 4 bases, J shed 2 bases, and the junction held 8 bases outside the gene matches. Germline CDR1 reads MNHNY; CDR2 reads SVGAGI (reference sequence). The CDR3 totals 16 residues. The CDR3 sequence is CASSSGRLAAYNEQFF. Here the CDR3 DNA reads TGTGCCAGCAGTTCTGGGCGCCTAGCGGCCTACAATGAGCAGTTCTTC.

The CDR3 region has the DNA TGTGCCAGCAGCTCAGAACGGGTCCTCATCTCTGGAAACACCATATATTTT. The encoded protein is CASSSERVLISGNTIYF. V and J are TRBV7-9 and TRBJ1-3; D unresolved. Germline-derived CDR1 and CDR2 are SEHNR and FQNEAQ (reference sequence). The CDR3 has 17 residues. V gave up 4 bases and J gave up 0 bases, with 16 bases separating them.

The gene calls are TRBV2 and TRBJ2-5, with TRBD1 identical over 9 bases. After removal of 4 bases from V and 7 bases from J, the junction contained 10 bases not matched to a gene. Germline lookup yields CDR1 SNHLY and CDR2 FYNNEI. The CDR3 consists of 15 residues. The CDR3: CASSASGTGYGTQYF. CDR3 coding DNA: TGTGCCAGCAGTGCGTCCGGGACAGGGTACGGGACCCAGTACTTC. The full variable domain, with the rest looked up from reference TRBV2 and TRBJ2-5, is EPEVTQTPSHQVTQMGQEVILRCVPISNHLYFYWYRQILGQKVEFLVSFYNNEISEKSEIFDDQFSVERPDGSNFTLKIRSTKLEDSAMYFCASSASGTGYGTQYFGPGTRLLVL.

The CDR3 nucleotides are TGTGCCAGTAGTGCCTGGACAGGGGGGACCCAGTACTTC. As protein: CASSAWTGGTQYF. This chain links TRBV19 with TRBJ2-5, with 10 positions matching TRBD1. The CDR3 has 13 amino acids. V gave up 5 bases and J gave up 7 bases; unmatched junction bases: 4. The germline V gene has CDR1 LNHDA and CDR2 SQIVND (reference sequence).

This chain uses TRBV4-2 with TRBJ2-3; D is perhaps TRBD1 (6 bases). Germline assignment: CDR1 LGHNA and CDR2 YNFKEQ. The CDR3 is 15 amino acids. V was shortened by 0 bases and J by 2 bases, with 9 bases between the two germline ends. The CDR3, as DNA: TGTGCCAGCAGCCAAGAGGGACAAATCACAGATACGCAGTATTTT. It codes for CASSQEGQITDTQYF.

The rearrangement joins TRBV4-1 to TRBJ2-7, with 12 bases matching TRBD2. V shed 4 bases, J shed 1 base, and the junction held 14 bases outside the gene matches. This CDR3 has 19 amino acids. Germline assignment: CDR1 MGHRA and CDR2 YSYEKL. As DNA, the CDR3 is TGCGCCAGCAGCCCCCTCGGGTCCTGGACTAGCGGGATTTCCTACGAGCAGTACTTC. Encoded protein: CASSPLGSWTSGISYEQYF.

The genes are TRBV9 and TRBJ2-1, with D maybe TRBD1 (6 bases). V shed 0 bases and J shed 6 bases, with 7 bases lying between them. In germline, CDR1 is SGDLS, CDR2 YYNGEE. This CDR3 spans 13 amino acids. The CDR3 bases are TGTGCCAGCAGCGTAGGGGGGCTCAATGAGCAGTTCTTC. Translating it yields CASSVGGLNEQFF. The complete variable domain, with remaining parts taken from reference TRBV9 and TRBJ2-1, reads DSGVTQTPKHLITATGQRVTLRCSPRSGDLSVYWYQQSLDQGLQFLIQYYNGEERAKGNILERFSAQQFPDLHSELNLSSLELGDSALYFCASSVGGLNEQFFGPGTRLTVL.

The CDR3 is CASSSRDRGYNEQFF. In nucleotides, the CDR3 is TGTGCCAGCAGCTCCCGGGACAGGGGCTACAATGAGCAGTTCTTC. V usage is TRBV9 and J usage is TRBJ2-1; TRBD1 aligns across 10 bases. From germline, CDR1 is SGDLS and CDR2 YYNGEE. The CDR3 length is 15 residues. J gave up 3 bases and V 4 bases, and 4 bases lay outside the gene matches.

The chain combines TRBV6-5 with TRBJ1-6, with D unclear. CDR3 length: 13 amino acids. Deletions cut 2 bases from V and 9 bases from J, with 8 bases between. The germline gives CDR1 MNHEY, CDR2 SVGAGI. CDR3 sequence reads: CASSYRETSPLHF. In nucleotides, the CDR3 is TGTGCCAGCAGTTACCGGGAGACTTCACCCCTCCACTTT.

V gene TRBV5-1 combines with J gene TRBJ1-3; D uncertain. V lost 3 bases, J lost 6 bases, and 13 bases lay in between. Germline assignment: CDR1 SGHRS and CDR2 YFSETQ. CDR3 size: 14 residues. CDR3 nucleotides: TGCGCCAGCAGCTACGCAGGTGTGGAAAACACCATATATTTT. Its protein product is CASSYAGVENTIYF.

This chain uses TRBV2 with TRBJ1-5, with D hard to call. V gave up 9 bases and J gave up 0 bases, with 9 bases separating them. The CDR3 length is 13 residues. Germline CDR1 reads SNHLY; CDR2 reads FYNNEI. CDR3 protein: CASEGDSNQPQHF. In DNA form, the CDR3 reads TGTGCCAGTGAGGGAGATAGCAATCAGCCCCAGCATTTT.

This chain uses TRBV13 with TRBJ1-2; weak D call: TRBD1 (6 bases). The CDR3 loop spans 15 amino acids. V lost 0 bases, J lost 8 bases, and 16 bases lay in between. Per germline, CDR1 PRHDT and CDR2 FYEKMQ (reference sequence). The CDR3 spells CASSLGRRGAKGYTF. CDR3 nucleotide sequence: TGTGCCAGCAGCTTAGGCCGCCGGGGGGCGAAAGGCTACACCTTC.

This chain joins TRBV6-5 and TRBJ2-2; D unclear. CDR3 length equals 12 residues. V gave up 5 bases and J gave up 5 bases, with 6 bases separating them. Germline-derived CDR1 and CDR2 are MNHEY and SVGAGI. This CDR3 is CASSPLTGELFF. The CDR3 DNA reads TGTGCCAGCAGTCCTTTAACCGGGGAGCTGTTTTTT.

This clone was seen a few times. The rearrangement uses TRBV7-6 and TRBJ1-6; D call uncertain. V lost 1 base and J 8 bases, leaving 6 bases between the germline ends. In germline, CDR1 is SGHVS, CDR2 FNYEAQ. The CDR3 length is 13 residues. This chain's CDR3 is CASSLDADSPLHF. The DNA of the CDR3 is TGTGCCAGCAGCTTAGACGCGGATTCACCCCTCCACTTT.

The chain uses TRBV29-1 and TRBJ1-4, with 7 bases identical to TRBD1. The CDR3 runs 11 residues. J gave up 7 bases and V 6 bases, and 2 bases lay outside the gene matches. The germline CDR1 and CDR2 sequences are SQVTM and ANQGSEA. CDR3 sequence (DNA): TGCAGCGTCTGGGACAGTGAAAAACTGTTTTTT. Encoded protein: CSVWDSEKLFF.

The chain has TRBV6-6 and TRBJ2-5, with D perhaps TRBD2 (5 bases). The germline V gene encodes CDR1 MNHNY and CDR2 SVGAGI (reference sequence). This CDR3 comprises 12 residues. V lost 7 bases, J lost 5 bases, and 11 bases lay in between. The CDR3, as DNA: TGTGCCAGCACTAGCTCGCGGGAGACCCAGTACTTC. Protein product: CASTSSRETQYF.